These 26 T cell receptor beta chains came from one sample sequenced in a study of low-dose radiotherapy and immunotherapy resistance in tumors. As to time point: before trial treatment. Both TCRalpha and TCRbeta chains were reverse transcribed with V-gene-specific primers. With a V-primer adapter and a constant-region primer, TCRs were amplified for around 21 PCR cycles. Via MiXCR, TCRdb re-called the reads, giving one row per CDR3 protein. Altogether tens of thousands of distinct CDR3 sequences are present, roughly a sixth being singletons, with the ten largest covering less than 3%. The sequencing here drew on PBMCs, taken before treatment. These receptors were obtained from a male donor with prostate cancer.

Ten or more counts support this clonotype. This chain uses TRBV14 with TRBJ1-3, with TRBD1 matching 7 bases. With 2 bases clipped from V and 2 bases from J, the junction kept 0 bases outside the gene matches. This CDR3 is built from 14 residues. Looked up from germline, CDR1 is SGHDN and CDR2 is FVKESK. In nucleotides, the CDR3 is TGTGCCAGCAGCCAAACAGGGGCTGGAAACACCATATATTTT. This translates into CASSQTGAGNTIYF.

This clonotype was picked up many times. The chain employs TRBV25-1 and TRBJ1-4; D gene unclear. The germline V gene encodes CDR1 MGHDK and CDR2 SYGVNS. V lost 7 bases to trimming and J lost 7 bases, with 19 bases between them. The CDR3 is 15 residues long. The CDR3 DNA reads TGTGCCAGCACCTCCCGCCGGTTTTCGGGTGAAAAACTGTTTTTT. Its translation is CASTSRRFSGEKLFF.

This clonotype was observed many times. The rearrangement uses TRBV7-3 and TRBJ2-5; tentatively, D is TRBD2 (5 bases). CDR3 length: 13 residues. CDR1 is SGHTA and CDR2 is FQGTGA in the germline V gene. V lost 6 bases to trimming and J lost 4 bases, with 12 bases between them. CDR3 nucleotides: TGTGCCAGCAGTTTCTCGGGGTTAGAGACCCAGTACTTC. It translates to CASSFSGLETQYF.

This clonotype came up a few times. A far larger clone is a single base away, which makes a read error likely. The CDR3 region has the DNA TGTGCCAGCAGCGGCGAAGAGACCCAGTACTTC. Translation: CASSGEETQYF. The chain recombines TRBV13 with TRBJ2-5, with D hard to call. V dropped 5 bases and J dropped 3 bases, with 4 bases sitting between them. The CDR3 totals 11 residues. The V gene's germline CDR1 is PRHDT and CDR2 FYEKMQ (reference sequence). Full variable domain (outside the CDR3, taken from reference TRBV13 and TRBJ2-5): AAGVIQSPRHLIKEKRETATLKCYPIPRHDTVYWYQQGPGQDPQFLISFYEKMQSDKGSIPDRFSAQQFSDYHSELNMSSLELGDSALYFCASSGEETQYFGPGTRLLVL.

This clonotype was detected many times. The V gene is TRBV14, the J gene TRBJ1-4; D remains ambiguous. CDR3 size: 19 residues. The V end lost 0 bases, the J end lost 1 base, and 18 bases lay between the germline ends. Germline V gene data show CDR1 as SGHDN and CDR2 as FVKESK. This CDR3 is CASSQENPFRGGTNEKLFF. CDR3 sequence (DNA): TGTGCCAGCAGCCAAGAGAACCCTTTCCGGGGAGGAACTAATGAAAAACTGTTTTTT.

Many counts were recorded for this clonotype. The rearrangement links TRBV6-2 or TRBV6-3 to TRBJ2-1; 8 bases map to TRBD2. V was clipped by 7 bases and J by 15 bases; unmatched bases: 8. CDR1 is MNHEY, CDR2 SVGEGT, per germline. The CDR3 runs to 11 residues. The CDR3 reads CASIFGGASFF. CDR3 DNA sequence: TGTGCCAGCATTTTCGGGGGGGCTTCGTTCTTC.

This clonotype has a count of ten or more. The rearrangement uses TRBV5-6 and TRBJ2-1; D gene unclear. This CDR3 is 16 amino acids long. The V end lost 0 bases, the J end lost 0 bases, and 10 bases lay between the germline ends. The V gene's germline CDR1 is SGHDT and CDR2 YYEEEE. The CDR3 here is CASSLGGFSSYNEQFF. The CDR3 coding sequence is TGTGCCAGCAGCTTGGGTGGGTTCAGCTCCTACAATGAGCAGTTCTTC.

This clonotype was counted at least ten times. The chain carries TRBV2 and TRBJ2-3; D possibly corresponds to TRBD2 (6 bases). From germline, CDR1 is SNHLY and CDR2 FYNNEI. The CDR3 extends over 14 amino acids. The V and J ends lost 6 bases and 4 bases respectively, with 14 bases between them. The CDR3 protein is CASSLLASPDTQYF. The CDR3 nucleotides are TGTGCCAGCAGCCTACTAGCTTCTCCAGATACGCAGTATTTT.

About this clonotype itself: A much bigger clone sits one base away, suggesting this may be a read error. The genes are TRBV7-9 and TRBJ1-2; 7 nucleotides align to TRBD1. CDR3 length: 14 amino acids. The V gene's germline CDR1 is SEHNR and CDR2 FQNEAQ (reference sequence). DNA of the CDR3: TGTGTCAGCAGCTTAGAGGCAGGGGGGTATGGCTACACCTTC. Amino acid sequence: CVSSLEAGGYGYTF.

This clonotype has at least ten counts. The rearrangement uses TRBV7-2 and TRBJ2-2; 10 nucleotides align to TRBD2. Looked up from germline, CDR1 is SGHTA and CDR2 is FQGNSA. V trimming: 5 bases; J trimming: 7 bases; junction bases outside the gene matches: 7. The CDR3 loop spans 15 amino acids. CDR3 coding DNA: TGTGCCAGCAGCCCGAGCGGGGGGGCCTTCGGGGAGCTGTTTTTT. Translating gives CASSPSGGAFGELFF.

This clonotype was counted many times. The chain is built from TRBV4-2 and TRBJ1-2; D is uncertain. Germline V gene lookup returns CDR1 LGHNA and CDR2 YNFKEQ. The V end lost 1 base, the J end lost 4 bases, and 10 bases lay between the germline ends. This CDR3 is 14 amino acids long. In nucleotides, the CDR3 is TGTGCCAGCAGCCAAGGTGTGGAGGCCTATGGCTACACCTTC. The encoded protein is CASSQGVEAYGYTF.

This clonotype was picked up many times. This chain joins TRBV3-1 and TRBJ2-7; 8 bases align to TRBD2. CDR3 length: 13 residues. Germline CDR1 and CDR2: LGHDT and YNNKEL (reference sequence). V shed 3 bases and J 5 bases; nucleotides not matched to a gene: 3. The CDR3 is CASSQISGDEQYF. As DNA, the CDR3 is TGTGCCAGCAGCCAGATTAGCGGGGACGAGCAGTACTTC.

This chain's CDR3 is CASSFSVLAGAYNEQFF. CDR3 DNA sequence: TGTGCCAGCAGTTTTTCGGTACTAGCGGGAGCTTACAATGAGCAGTTCTTC. V is TRBV12-3 or TRBV12-4 and J is TRBJ2-1; 11 positions match TRBD2. V was clipped by 3 bases and J by 4 bases; unmatched bases: 8. CDR3 length: 17 residues.

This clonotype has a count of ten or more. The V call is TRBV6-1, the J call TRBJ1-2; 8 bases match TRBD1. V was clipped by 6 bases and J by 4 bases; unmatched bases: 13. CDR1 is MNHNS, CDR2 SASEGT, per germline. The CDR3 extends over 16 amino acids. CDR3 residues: CASRVTGGGNSYGYTF. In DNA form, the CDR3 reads TGTGCCAGCAGGGTCACAGGGGGTGGAAATTCCTATGGCTACACCTTC.

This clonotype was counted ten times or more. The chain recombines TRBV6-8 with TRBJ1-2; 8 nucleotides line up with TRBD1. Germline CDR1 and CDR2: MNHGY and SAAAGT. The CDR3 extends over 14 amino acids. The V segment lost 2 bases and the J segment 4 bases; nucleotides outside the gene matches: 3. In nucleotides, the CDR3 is TGTGCCAGCAGTTACGCAGGGGGCGTCTATGGCTACACCTTC. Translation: CASSYAGGVYGYTF.

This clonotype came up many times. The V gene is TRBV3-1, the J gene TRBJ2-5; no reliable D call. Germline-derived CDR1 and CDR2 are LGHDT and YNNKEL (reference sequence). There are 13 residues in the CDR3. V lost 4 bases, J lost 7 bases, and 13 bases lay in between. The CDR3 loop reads CASSPVRLGTQYF. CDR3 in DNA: TGTGCCAGCAGCCCCGTTCGCCTCGGGACCCAGTACTTC.

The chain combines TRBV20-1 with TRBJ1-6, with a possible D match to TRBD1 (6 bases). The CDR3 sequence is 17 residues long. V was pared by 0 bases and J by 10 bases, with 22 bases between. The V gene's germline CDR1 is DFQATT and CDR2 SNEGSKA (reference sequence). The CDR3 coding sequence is TGCAGTGCTAGAGATGTTGGGGGGGGGCGAGAGCGATCACCCCTCCACTTT. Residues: CSARDVGGGRERSPLHF.

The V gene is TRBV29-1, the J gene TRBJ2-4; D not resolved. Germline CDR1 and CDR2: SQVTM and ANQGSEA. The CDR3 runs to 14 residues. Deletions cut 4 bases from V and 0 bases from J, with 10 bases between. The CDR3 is CSVGFGLAKNIQYF. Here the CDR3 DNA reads TGCAGCGTTGGGTTCGGTCTAGCCAAAAACATTCAGTACTTC.

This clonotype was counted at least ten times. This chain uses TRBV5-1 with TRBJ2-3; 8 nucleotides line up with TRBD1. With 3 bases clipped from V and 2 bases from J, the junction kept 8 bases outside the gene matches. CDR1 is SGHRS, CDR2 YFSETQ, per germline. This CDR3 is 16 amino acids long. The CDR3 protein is CASSSRDRTVTDTQYF. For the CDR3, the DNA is TGCGCCAGCAGCTCGCGGGACAGGACGGTCACAGATACGCAGTATTTT. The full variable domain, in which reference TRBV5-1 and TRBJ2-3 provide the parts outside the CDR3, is KAGVTQTPRYLIKTRGQQVTLSCSPISGHRSVSWYQQTPGQGLQFLFEYFSETQRNKGNFPGRFSGRQFSNSRSEMNVSTLELGDSALYLCASSSRDRTVTDTQYFGPGTRLTVL.

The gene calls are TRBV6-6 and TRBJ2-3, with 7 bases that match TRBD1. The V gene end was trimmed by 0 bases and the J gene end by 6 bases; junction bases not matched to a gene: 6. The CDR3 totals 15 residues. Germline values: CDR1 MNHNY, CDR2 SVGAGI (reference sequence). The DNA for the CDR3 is TGTGCCAGCAGTTACTCGACCTTCAGGGGGGATACGCAGTATTTT. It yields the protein CASSYSTFRGDTQYF.

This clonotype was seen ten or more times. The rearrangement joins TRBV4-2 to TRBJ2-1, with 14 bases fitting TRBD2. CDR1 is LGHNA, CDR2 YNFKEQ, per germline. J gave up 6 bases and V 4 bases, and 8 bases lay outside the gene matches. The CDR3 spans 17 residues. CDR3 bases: TGTGCCAGCAGCCGCGGACTAGCGGGGGGTGCCACCAATGAGCAGTTCTTC. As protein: CASSRGLAGGATNEQFF.

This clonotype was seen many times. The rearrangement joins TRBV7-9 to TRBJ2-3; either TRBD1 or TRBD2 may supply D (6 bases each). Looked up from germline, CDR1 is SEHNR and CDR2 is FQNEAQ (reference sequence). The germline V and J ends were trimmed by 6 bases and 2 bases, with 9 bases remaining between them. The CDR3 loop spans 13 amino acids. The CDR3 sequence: CASSWGATDTQYF. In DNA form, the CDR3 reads TGTGCCAGCAGTTGGGGGGCCACAGATACGCAGTATTTT.

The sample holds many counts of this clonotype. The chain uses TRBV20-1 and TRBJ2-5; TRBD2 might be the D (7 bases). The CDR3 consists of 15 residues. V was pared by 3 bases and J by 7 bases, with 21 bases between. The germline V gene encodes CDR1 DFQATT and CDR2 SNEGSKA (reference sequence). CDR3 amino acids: CSASPLGGGGGTQYF. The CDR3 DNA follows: TGCAGTGCTAGTCCCCTAGGGGGGGGCGGTGGGACCCAGTACTTC.

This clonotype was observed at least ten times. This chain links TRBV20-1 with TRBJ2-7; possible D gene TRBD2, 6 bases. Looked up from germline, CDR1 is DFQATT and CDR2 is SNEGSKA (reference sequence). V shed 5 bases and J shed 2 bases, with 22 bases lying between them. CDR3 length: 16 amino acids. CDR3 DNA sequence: TGCAGTGCTGCCGAGGATAATAGGGAGGCCACCTACGAGCAGTACTTC. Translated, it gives CSAAEDNREATYEQYF.

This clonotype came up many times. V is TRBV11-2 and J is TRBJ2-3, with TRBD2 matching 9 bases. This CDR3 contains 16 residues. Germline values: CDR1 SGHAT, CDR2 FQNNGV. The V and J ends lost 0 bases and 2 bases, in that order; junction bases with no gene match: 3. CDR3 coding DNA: TGTGCCAGCAGCTTAGATTTGGGACTAGCCACAGATACGCAGTATTTT. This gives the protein CASSLDLGLATDTQYF.

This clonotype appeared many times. The CDR3 DNA sequence: TGTGCCAGCAGCCCCCGTTCTGGGGTCAAAAACATTCAGTACTTC. Amino acid sequence: CASSPRSGVKNIQYF. The chain carries TRBV3-1 and TRBJ2-4; D remains ambiguous. The ends were cut back, 4 bases at V and 3 bases at J, with 13 bases in the middle. Germline loops: CDR1 LGHDT, CDR2 YNNKEL (reference sequence). This CDR3 comprises 15 residues.